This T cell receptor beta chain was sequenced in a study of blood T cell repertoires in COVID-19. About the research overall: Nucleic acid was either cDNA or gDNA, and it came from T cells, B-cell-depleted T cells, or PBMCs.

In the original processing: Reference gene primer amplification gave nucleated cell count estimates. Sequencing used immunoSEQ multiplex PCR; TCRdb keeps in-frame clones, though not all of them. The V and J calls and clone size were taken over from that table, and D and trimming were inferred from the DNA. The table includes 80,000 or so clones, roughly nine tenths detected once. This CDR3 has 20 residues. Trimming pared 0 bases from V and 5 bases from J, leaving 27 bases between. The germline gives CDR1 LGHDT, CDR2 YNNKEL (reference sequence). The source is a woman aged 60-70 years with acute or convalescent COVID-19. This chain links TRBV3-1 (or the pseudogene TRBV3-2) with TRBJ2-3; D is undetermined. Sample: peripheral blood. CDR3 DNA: TGTGCCAGCAGCCAAGATAAGATGGTTGGAGCTAGAACTTTGTTAGATACGCAGTATTTT. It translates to CASSQDKMVGARTLLDTQYF.